This TCR beta chain was documented in a study of blood T cell repertoires in COVID-19 (TCRdb year 2020). For context, the study as a whole: Samples from collaborators originated in the United States, Italy and Spain and spanned both the acute and convalescent phases of COVID-19. The material from the prospective study consisted of cDNA or gDNA derived from T cells, B-cell-depleted T cells, or PBMCs. Deeply sampled blood TCRbeta repertoires from subjects exposed to, actively infected with, or recovered from COVID-19 were included in the dataset. A freely available public database, intended as a resource for researchers studying the immune response to SARS-CoV-2, is where the repertoires were released. Samples came from the ongoing ImmuneRACE study (first 160 participants) plus 1,254 subjects from 6 global collaborators. A de-identified subject ID, COVID-19 status, age in years and sex were almost always included in the sample metadata. Where HLA class I and class II types were available, the types were taken from metadata supplied by the sample provider, not from assay-based typing. The investigation overall reported the following: How much clinical and demographic metadata was included differed by source and by participant, and the metadata was provided uncurated.

The germline V gene specifies SNHLY as CDR1 and FYNNEI as CDR2. V is shortened by 4 bases, J by 5 bases, and the region joining them spans 12 bases. Its CDR3 holds 14 amino acids, cysteine through phenylalanine. Only the CDR3 part of the read is kept: 42 bases, read in frame from the first base. About this clone: What antigen it recognizes has not been identified. No qualities accompany the bases; no much larger clone lies one base away.

The immunoSEQ Assay, a bias-controlled multiplex PCR, was used to amplify TCRbeta CDR3 regions from genomic DNA. As for the authors' bioinformatics: Within the assay, amplification of reference gene primers was used to estimate how many nucleated cells each sample contained. To quantify the absolute abundance of each unique TCRbeta CDR3 rearrangement, sequence reads were collapsed and filtered. Productive Simpson clonality was computed per sample as the square root of Simpson's diversity index over productive rearrangements. The immuneACCESS repertoire file appears here via TCRdb, limited to in-frame rearrangements. These files lack a portion of the clones; in checked studies, under half of the deficit traces to unresolved V genes, and the cause of the others is not known. The V and J calls and clone size come from that table; D and trimming were worked out from the DNA. The sample table contains approximately 36,000 clones; only one count was recorded for less than 80% of them. Roughly a tenth of the sample comes from the top ten.

At one collaborating source in Seattle, patients were enrolled during active infection and were followed longitudinally through the course of disease. Each collaborating institution followed its own protocols to collect whole blood in K2EDTA tubes. For TCRbeta analysis, collaborators shipped samples in one of three forms: frozen whole blood, isolated PBMCs, or DNA extracted from either of those sample types. Source material: peripheral blood. The source is a man in his 70s with COVID-19, enrolled during active disease. Recombination connected TRBV2 to TRBJ2-4, with the D gene uncertain. The DNA sequence reads TGTGCCAGCAGTGGACCCCTGGGCCAAAACATTCAGTACTTC. It translates to CASSGPLGQNIQYF.